Listed below are T cell receptor beta chains from one sample, sequenced in a study of vaccination effects on CD4 cells after COVID-19. Some clones are missing from TCRdb's copy, which holds only in-frame ones; the method was immunoSEQ multiplex PCR. The data contain 30,000 to 45,000 clones, 70% to 85% of them singletons. Their antigen targets remain unknown. The material sequenced was CD4+ T cells from PBMCs cultured with HCoV-NL63 spike peptides, taken after COVID-19 vaccination. All receptors derive from a human donor who received a COVID-19 vaccine. Some clones in this sample may be carry-over from other donors' samples. Both conserved end residues are part of each CDR3. The D gene is left open where the match is weak. Size values are once, few and many counts, or a class for expanded clones, and some rows have none.

v_call	d_call	clone_size	j_call	cdr3_aa	cdr3_nt
TRBV6-5	TRBD2	-	TRBJ2-3	CASSYRASGGTDTQYF	TGTGCCAGCAGTTACCGCGCTAGCGGGGGCACAGATACGCAGTATTTT
TRBV18	-	-	TRBJ2-1	CASSPRRQVIYNEQFF	TGTGCCAGCTCACCACGTAGACAGGTGATATACAATGAGCAGTTCTTC
TRBV5-1	-	once	TRBJ1-1	CASSLAIDTEAFF	TGCGCCAGCAGCTTGGCCATCGATACTGAAGCTTTCTTT
TRBV9	-	-	TRBJ1-5	CASSVLAQGQPQHF	TGTGCCAGCAGCGTCTTGGCGCAGGGTCAGCCCCAGCATTTT
TRBV9	TRBD2	-	TRBJ2-3	CASSVGTSGPQYF	TGTGCCAGCAGCGTCGGGACTAGCGGGCCGCAGTATTTT
TRBV7-6	-	-	TRBJ2-3	CASSLDGGSTDTQYF	TGTGCCAGCAGCTTAGACGGGGGTTCCACAGATACGCAGTATTTT
TRBV10-1	-	-	TRBJ2-1	CASSVGFYDEQFF	TGCGCCAGCAGTGTCGGGTTTTACGATGAGCAGTTCTTC
TRBV9	TRBD2	-	TRBJ2-1	CASSPGLAGGNEQFF	TGTGCCAGCAGCCCCGGGCTAGCGGGAGGTAATGAGCAGTTCTTC
TRBV10-3	TRBD2	-	TRBJ2-1	CAISGSSGVSYNEQFF	TGTGCCATCAGTGGGTCTAGCGGGGTCTCCTACAATGAGCAGTTCTTC
TRBV18	-	once	TRBJ2-5	CASSPLQGSAETQYF	TGTGCCAGCTCACCCCTCCAAGGATCTGCAGAGACCCAGTACTTC
TRBV7-2	-	-	TRBJ2-5	CASSLTRGGTETQYF	TGTGCCAGCAGCTTAACAAGGGGCGGGACGGAGACCCAGTACTTC
TRBV9	TRBD2	-	TRBJ2-2	CASSVLSGANTGELFF	TGTGCCAGCAGCGTTTTAAGCGGGGCTAACACCGGGGAGCTGTTTTTT
TRBV6-5	-	-	TRBJ2-2	CASSYMGTTGELFF	TGTGCCAGCAGTTATATGGGGACCACCGGGGAGCTGTTTTTT
TRBV12-5	-	-	TRBJ1-5	CASGFAEQPQHF	TGTGCTAGTGGTTTCGCAGAGCAGCCCCAGCATTTT
TRBV24-1	-	-	TRBJ1-2	CATSDFLDGGYTF	TGTGCCACCAGTGATTTCTTGGATGGTGGCTACACCTTC
TRBV6-5	TRBD1	-	TRBJ1-3	CASSYSDRGSGNTIYF	TGTGCCAGCAGTTATTCCGACAGGGGCTCTGGAAACACCATATATTTT
TRBV6-5	-	-	TRBJ1-2	CASTGSLNYGYTF	TGTGCCAGCACCGGGTCTCTTAACTATGGCTACACCTTC
TRBV7-2	TRBD2	few	TRBJ2-1	CASTKLAGTNEQFF	TGTGCCAGTACAAAACTAGCGGGGACCAATGAGCAGTTCTTC
TRBV6-5	-	-	TRBJ2-2	CASSSVKDTGELFF	TGTGCCAGCAGTTCGGTAAAGGACACCGGGGAGCTGTTTTTT
TRBV11-3	-	-	TRBJ2-5	CASSLSRGWQETQYF	TGTGCCAGCAGCTTAAGCAGGGGCTGGCAAGAGACCCAGTACTTC